This T cell receptor beta chain was documented in a study of cytomegalovirus exposure and HLA in healthy donors. The PCR was carried out with 60 Vbeta primers and 13 Jbeta primers. TCRdb's copy holds only in-frame clones and misses some; the assay was immunoSEQ multiplex PCR. The data contain 200,000 to 300,000 clones, over 80% of them seen just once; the ten biggest clones take up roughly 5%. The CDR3 covers 15 residues. Germline CDR1 LNHDA, CDR2 SQIVND (reference sequence). Trimming shortened V by 3 bases and J by 2 bases, and 13 bases separated the two germline ends. This chain joins TRBV19 and TRBJ2-5, with D tentatively TRBD1 (5 bases). This clonotype originated in a woman between 35 and 50 years old in good health and CMV-seropositive. Material: PBMCs. This CDR3 is CASSMRSRTQETQYF. CDR3 nucleotide sequence: TGTGCCAGTAGTATGAGGAGCAGGACACAAGAGACCCAGTACTTC.